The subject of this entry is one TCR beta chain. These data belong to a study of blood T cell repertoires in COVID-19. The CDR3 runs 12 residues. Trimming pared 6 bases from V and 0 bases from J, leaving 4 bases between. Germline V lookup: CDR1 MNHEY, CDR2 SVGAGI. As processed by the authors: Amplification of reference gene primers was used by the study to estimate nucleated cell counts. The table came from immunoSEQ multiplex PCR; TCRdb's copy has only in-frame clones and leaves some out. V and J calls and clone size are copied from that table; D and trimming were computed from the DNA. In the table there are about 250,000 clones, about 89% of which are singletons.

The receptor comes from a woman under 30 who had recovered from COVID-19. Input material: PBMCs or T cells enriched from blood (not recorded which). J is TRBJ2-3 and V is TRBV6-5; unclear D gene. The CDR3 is CASSPSTDTQYF. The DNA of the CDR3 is TGTGCCAGCAGCCCGAGCACAGATACGCAGTATTTT.